This T cell receptor (beta chain) was sequenced in a study of blood T cell repertoires in COVID-19. Turning to the study itself: COVID-19 samples from acute and convalescent phases originated in the United States, Italy and Spain. PBMCs, B-cell-depleted T cells, or T cells provided the cDNA or gDNA that made up the material.

With 3 bases removed from V and 10 bases from J, the gap between germline ends came to 13 bases. The CDR3 length is 13 residues. Per the germline V gene, CDR1 is KGHSH and CDR2 is LQKENI. Seattle patients were enrolled while actively infected and followed longitudinally. Methods used by the authors: The assay estimated nucleated cells by amplifying reference gene primers. Produced via immunoSEQ multiplex PCR; TCRdb's table is partial and in-frame only. V and J calls and clone size are copied from that table; D and trimming were computed from the DNA. The sample lists more than 250,000 clones, around 88% occurring once.

The chain is built from TRBV18 and TRBJ2-1; D is perhaps TRBD1 (6 bases). The TCR comes from a woman in her 30s with COVID-19, enrolled during active disease. The sequenced sample was peripheral blood. The CDR3 DNA follows: TGTGCCAGCTCACCCCCGGGACAACCCGAGCAGTTCTTC. Protein sequence: CASSPPGQPEQFF.